This T cell receptor beta chain emerged from a study of T cells in Graves' hyperthyroidism and ophthalmopathy (dated 2019 in TCRdb). Notes on the research overall: Peripheral blood samples were taken at the time of initial diagnosis, prior to any treatment. TCR V-J signatures able to tell the groups apart were searched for in a discovery cohort of 95 to 100 patients, of whom roughly 42 had Graves' ophthalmopathy and under 65 had stable Graves' hyperthyroidism. Prospective prediction of ophthalmopathy was tested in an independent validation cohort of about 19 hyperthyroidism patients and 15 to 17 patients who later progressed to ophthalmopathy. The approximately 98 discovery patients were randomly divided into training and test sets at a 7:3 ratio. The study also compared thyroid tissue and blood T-cell repertoires from about six Graves' hyperthyroidism patients. After sampling, hyperthyroidism patients received methimazole starting at 30 mg daily, and ophthalmopathy patients received high-dose intravenous methylprednisolone. According to the paper, TCR Vbeta CDR3 sequencing was carried out on 135 peripheral blood samples, which came from over 40 ophthalmopathy, 75 or so hyperthyroidism and about 17 progressor patients.

Amplification of TCR beta CDR3 regions was carried out from RNA transcripts. For the first round of RT-PCR on the TCR CDR3, the HTBI primer set was used together with the Qiagen OneStep RT-PCR kit. Libraries were constructed in a second round of multiplex PCR, after which size selection and purification were performed. The libraries were sequenced on an Illumina HiSeq2000 using paired-end 100 bp reads. The paper's processing steps were these. SOAPnuke was used to process the raw data, removing reads that contained adapters or uncalled bases, had a mean Phred below 15, or lacked an exact match to the constant primer or identifier. COPE v1.2.5 was used to merge the high-quality paired reads, and each unique nucleotide sequence was defined as a clonotype. MiTCR v1.1 was used to align the clonotypes against IMGT TRBV, TRBD and TRBJ reference segments. The analysis included only V-J combinations with a frequency above 0.0001, which together covered more than 98% of the repertoires. The TCS score was defined as the ratio of F50 (clonal expansion) to E x V (chaos), calculated using BLOSUM62-based TCRdist between CDR3 peptides within each V-J. Welch's t-statistics and random forest reduced roughly 540 V-J features to roughly 13, which were used in a naive Bayes classifier (R e1071). TCRdb reanalyzed the raw reads on its own, using fastp at Q25 for trimming and MiXCR for clone calling, and kept in-frame beta chains. Here each entry gathers all rows of one CDR3 protein and keeps the most common genes and DNA. The V and J calls and clone size come from TCRdb's table, not from the authors' own analysis. Within this sample are about 400,000 distinct CDR3 sequences, with 14% to 15% of them counted one time only. In total, the top ten clones hold 32% of the sample.

There are many counts of this clonotype. No cognate antigen has been identified for it. The sample holds no much larger clone one base away, and base qualities are not on file. The study at large found these results: During validation, the model predicted progression to ophthalmopathy a median of about 5.9 months ahead of onset, with more than 55% sensitivity and roughly 72% specificity. In cross-validation, a model built on a 13 V-J signature told ophthalmopathy apart from stable hyperthyroidism with over 85% sensitivity and approximately 81% specificity, and in testing the same model reached 80%/75%. No statistical method was used to fix the sample size in advance, and group allocation was not hidden from the investigators. Most expanded thyroid clonotypes (frequency above 0.001) were also found in blood, which suggests that blood repertoires may mirror thyroid immune responses.

Stable Graves' hyperthyroidism was defined as no progression to ophthalmopathy during 18 months of follow-up. Hyperthyroidism patients were newly diagnosed, with disease duration under 2 months, and aged 18 to 65 years. Any patient with an uncontrolled infection, another autoimmune disease, pregnancy or lactation was excluded. Clinical symptoms, serum thyroxine and TRAb, thyroid ultrasound, and orbital computed tomography formed the basis for the diagnoses. Ficoll-Paque density gradient centrifugation was used to isolate PBMCs from around 10 ml of fresh peripheral blood. Trizol reagent was used to extract total RNA, and RNA quality was then checked on an Agilent 2100 Bioanalyzer. From the germline V gene (reference sequence), CDR1 is DFQATT and CDR2 is SNEGSKA. The CDR3 starts with the cysteine, ends with the phenylalanine, and has 15 residues. CDR3 DNA is the only sequence kept; it has 45 bases, read in frame from the first base. Trimming leaves V shorter by 3 bases and J shorter by 5 bases, with the junction holding 6 bases beyond the gene matches.

The rearranged chain carries TRBV20-1 and TRBJ2-1, and 11 bases in between align with TRBD2. Material: blood. The sequence was collected from a woman aged 30 to 39 with Graves' hyperthyroidism. The CDR3 reads as follows: CSASPLAGGHNEQFF. The DNA sequence reads TGCAGTGCTAGCCCCCTAGCGGGAGGCCACAATGAGCAGTTCTTC.